These 21 T cell receptor beta chains were all obtained from the same sample, sequenced in a study of blood T cell repertoires in COVID-19. The method was immunoSEQ multiplex PCR; TCRdb's version includes in-frame clones alone and lacks a portion of them. The sample lists about 90,000 clones, around 81% occurring once. Sequencing was carried out using peripheral blood. The receptors derive from a woman in her 70s with active or convalescent COVID-19.

The chain uses TRBV10-3 and TRBJ2-3; D unclear. V lost 7 bases and J lost 6, with 14 bases in between. CDR1 and CDR2 from the germline V gene are ENHRY and SYGVKD. The CDR3 runs to 13 residues. CDR3 nucleotide sequence: TGTGCCATCACCCCTAAACCGGAGGATACGCAGTATTTT. It yields the protein CAITPKPEDTQYF.

The rearrangement uses TRBV7-2 and TRBJ2-1; D is unresolved. The CDR3 consists of 15 residues. Germline V gives CDR1 SGHTA, CDR2 FQGNSA. Trimming cost V 1 base and J 0 bases, with 7 bases left between them. CDR3 in amino acids: CASSLEESSYNEQFF. The DNA of the CDR3 is TGTGCCAGCAGCTTAGAGGAGAGCTCCTACAATGAGCAGTTCTTC.

This sequence joins TRBV7-2 and TRBJ1-6; D is perhaps TRBD1 (6 bases). V was pared by 5 bases and J by 2 bases, with 13 bases between. CDR1 and CDR2 (germline): SGHTA, FQGNSA. The CDR3 has 16 residues. The CDR3 loop reads CASSTRQVPYNSPLHF. DNA for the CDR3: TGTGCCAGCAGCACCCGACAGGTCCCCTATAATTCACCCCTCCACTTT.

J is TRBJ2-1 and V is TRBV5-1, with 10 bases matching TRBD2. Germline V gives CDR1 SGHRS, CDR2 YFSETQ. V gave up 2 bases and J gave up 10 bases; unmatched junction bases: 3. The length of the CDR3 is 13 residues. CDR3 residues: CASSLLTSGEQFF. CDR3 in DNA: TGCGCCAGCAGCTTACTGACTAGCGGGGAGCAGTTCTTC.

This clone came up once. CDR3 in amino acids: CASSRDFTDTQYF. The CDR3 DNA reads TGTGCCAGCAGTCGGGACTTCACAGATACGCAGTATTTT. The chain joins TRBV6-5 to TRBJ2-3, with TRBD2 as a possible D gene (6 bases). With 5 bases removed from V and 2 bases from J, the gap between germline ends came to 8 bases. Germline values: CDR1 MNHEY, CDR2 SVGAGI. This CDR3 comprises 13 residues.

The V gene is TRBV3-1 (or the pseudogene TRBV3-2), the J gene TRBJ2-4; D remains unclear. CDR1 and CDR2 (germline): LGHDT, YNNKEL (reference sequence). The CDR3 consists of 14 residues. V shed 0 bases and J shed 6 bases, with 9 bases lying between them. The CDR3 nucleotides are TGTGCCAGCAGCCAAGACAGTCGCTTAAACATTCAGTACTTC. This sequence encodes CASSQDSRLNIQYF.

This sequence joins TRBV6-2 or TRBV6-3 and TRBJ1-1; D ambiguous. The V end was cut by 0 bases, the J end by 1 base, with 6 bases between. The CDR3 is made up of 14 amino acids. Germline V CDR1 and CDR2: MNHEY, SVGEGT. CDR3 sequence: CASSYSLQNTEAFF. As DNA, the CDR3 is TGTGCCAGCAGTTACTCGTTACAGAACACTGAAGCTTTCTTT.

This chain uses TRBV4-3 with TRBJ1-3; D perhaps matches TRBD1 (6 bases). Germline lookup yields CDR1 LGHNA and CDR2 YSLEER. The CDR3 runs to 14 residues. The V and J ends lost 1 base and 2 bases respectively, with 6 bases between them. This CDR3 is CASSQGTAGNTIYF. The CDR3 bases are TGCGCCAGCAGCCAAGGGACAGCTGGAAACACCATATATTTT.

The V gene is TRBV3-1 (or the pseudogene TRBV3-2), the J gene TRBJ1-2, with 11 bases lining up with TRBD1. The CDR3 spans 16 residues. Per germline, CDR1 LGHDT and CDR2 YNNKEL (reference sequence). The V gene end was trimmed by 4 bases and the J gene end by 4 bases; junction bases not matched to a gene: 8. Here the CDR3 DNA reads TGTGCCAGCAGCCCAACACCGGGACAGGGGGGCTATGGCTACACCTTC. Translating gives CASSPTPGQGGYGYTF.

The V gene is TRBV7-2, the J gene TRBJ1-2; perhaps TRBD1 as D (6 bases). In germline, CDR1 is SGHTA, CDR2 FQGNSA. Trimming cost V 5 bases and J 8 bases, with 15 bases left between them. This CDR3 has 13 amino acids. For the CDR3, the DNA is TGTGCCAGCAGCGACCGGGACAATGCCGGCTACACCTTC. This gives the protein CASSDRDNAGYTF.

The chain joins TRBV4-1 to TRBJ2-1, with 12 bases that match TRBD2. The CDR3 loop spans 18 amino acids. Germline assignment: CDR1 MGHRA and CDR2 YSYEKL. The V and J ends lost 0 bases and 7 bases, in that order; junction bases with no gene match: 10. The CDR3 sequence is CASSQDRASGGAHNEQFF. DNA for the CDR3: TGCGCCAGCAGCCAAGATCGGGCTAGCGGGGGGGCCCATAATGAGCAGTTCTTC.

The chain links TRBV18 to TRBJ2-3, with 8 bases lining up with TRBD2. V shed 1 base, J shed 0 bases, and the junction held 9 bases outside the gene matches. The CDR3 is 18 residues long. Germline lookup yields CDR1 KGHSH and CDR2 LQKENI. The CDR3 loop is CASSPRAAGDTSTDTQYF. CDR3 DNA: TGTGCCAGCTCACCACGAGCAGCGGGAGATACTAGCACAGATACGCAGTATTTT.

V usage is TRBV6-5 and J usage is TRBJ2-3; 7 bases align to TRBD2. Germline values: CDR1 MNHEY, CDR2 SVGAGI. Losses at the gene ends were 7 bases for V and 5 bases for J; bases not matched to a gene: 6. The CDR3 totals 13 residues. The CDR3 nucleotides are TGTGCCAGCACCGAACCGGGGGGAGATACGCAGTATTTT. Residues: CASTEPGGDTQYF.

With regard to this clone: Other DNA sequences in this sample translate to the same CDR3. The chain has TRBV2 and TRBJ1-1, with a possible D match to TRBD1 (5 bases). V lost 1 base and J 5 bases, leaving 8 bases between the germline ends. Per the germline V gene, CDR1 is SNHLY and CDR2 is FYNNEI. The CDR3 loop spans 13 amino acids. Written as DNA, the CDR3 is TGTGCCAGCAGTGAAGAGGGGAATACTGAAGCTTTCTTT. This codes for CASSEEGNTEAFF.

The chain combines TRBV21-1 with TRBJ2-7; the D call TRBD2 from the table was never checked on the DNA. TRBV21-1 is tagged as a pseudogene. CDR3 size: 15 residues. Here the CDR3 DNA reads TGTGCCAGCAGCCCCCGAGGAGGGACCAACTACGAGCAGTACTTC. It encodes CASSPRGGTNYEQYF.

This rearrangement joins TRBV4-1 to TRBJ2-7; TRBD2 agrees at 14 bases. Germline trimming cut 0 bases from V and 6 bases from J; bases unmatched to any gene: 4. This CDR3 comprises 16 residues. Germline V lookup: CDR1 MGHRA, CDR2 YSYEKL. The CDR3: CASSQELGLAGAEQYF. DNA of the CDR3: TGCGCCAGCAGCCAAGAATTGGGACTAGCGGGGGCCGAGCAGTACTTC.

V usage is TRBV5-1 and J usage is TRBJ2-5, with D perhaps matching TRBD1 (6 bases). Germline CDR1 is SGHRS and CDR2 is YFSETQ. The CDR3 consists of 15 residues. V gave up 1 base and J gave up 4 bases, with 14 bases separating them. The CDR3 sequence is CASSLRQGLLETQYF. Here the CDR3 DNA reads TGCGCCAGCAGCTTGCGGCAGGGGCTGCTAGAGACCCAGTACTTC.

The J gene is TRBJ2-2, the V gene TRBV5-6; tentative D call: TRBD1 (6 bases). In germline, CDR1 is SGHDT, CDR2 YYEEEE. The ends were cut back, 5 bases at V and 7 bases at J, with 12 bases in the middle. This CDR3 comprises 13 residues. The DNA for the CDR3 is TGTGCCAGCAGGTACAGGGTTGGCGGGGAGCTGTTTTTT. It codes for CASRYRVGGELFF.

The gene calls are TRBV28 and TRBJ1-5; 9 positions match TRBD1. V was pared by 3 bases and J by 7 bases, with 13 bases of the junction left unmatched. The CDR3 contains 17 residues. Germline V gene lookup returns CDR1 MDHEN and CDR2 SYDVKM. CDR3 sequence: CASSLLPGQGPSQPQHF. The CDR3 region has the DNA TGTGCCAGCAGTTTGTTGCCGGGACAGGGCCCGAGCCAGCCCCAGCATTTT.

The chain carries TRBV7-9 and TRBJ2-7; no firm D call. V was shortened by 2 bases and J by 4 bases, with 12 bases between the two germline ends. This CDR3 is built from 14 residues. Germline lookup yields CDR1 SEHNR and CDR2 FQNEAQ (reference sequence). CDR3 sequence reads: CASSLSGSGYEQYF. The CDR3 DNA reads TGTGCCAGCAGCTTATCTGGTTCCGGGTACGAGCAGTACTTC.

V gene TRBV7-9 combines with J gene TRBJ2-7, with D perhaps TRBD2 (6 bases). The CDR3 runs 14 residues. V lost 5 bases to trimming and J lost 0 bases, with 11 bases between them. The germline V gene has CDR1 SEHNR and CDR2 FQNEAQ (reference sequence). DNA of the CDR3: TGTGCCAGCAGCCCCCCCGGGAGCTCCTACGAGCAGTACTTC. Its translation is CASSPPGSSYEQYF. Full variable domain (remainder filled in from reference TRBV7-9 and TRBJ2-7): DTGVSQNPRHKITKRGQNVTFRCDPISEHNRLYWYRQTLGQGPEFLTYFQNEAQLEKSRLLSDRFSAERPKGSFSTLEIQRTEQGDSAMYLCASSPPGSSYEQYFGPGTRLTVT.